A single TCR beta chain is shown here with its context. Its cognate antigen has yet to be identified. Within one base of it there is no much larger clone, and no base qualities were kept. This sample stems from a study of shared clonotypes between healthy human individuals (dated by TCRdb to 2018 to 2021). The study in broad terms: A couple of women and a few men aged 18 to 49 years were included in the cohort. For each donor, CD4 naive and CD4 memory were each given three plates, CD8 naive was given two plates, and CD8 memory was given one plate. To estimate repertoire size and how much clonotypes are shared between individuals, the study performed deep sequencing of blood TCR repertoires from about five healthy adults. To increase sequencing depth and limit assay-specific biases, different laboratories used diverse techniques to prepare libraries and sequence TCR repertoires. Each donor's leukapheresis produced roughly between roughly 0.94 and 9.5 billion PBMCs. Overall study outcomes, separate from this receptor: Even with the large sequencing depth, rarefaction of the sorted-subset datasets indicated that sequencing was incomplete. Sampling was limited to blood, and TCR repertoires in tissue likely differ from TCR repertoires in blood. Because the study included only a small number of donors, the genetic and exposure-history diversity represented was limited. Based on pairwise subsampling, the degree of clonotype sharing among donors was expected to be affected by sequencing depth. Estimated clonotype richness was generally larger for naive than for memory subsets. Compared with non-shared clonotypes, the clonotypes found in all four sorted-subset donors had higher generation probabilities. When a handful of donors were compared, the shared fraction of clonotypes was around 5% for naive CD4, 3% to 4% for naive CD8, more than 2% for memory CD4, and approximately 0.4% for memory CD8.

Healthy HIV-negative adults with no recently reported acute infections or vaccinations were included as donors. Every donor was a Caucasian adult living in Nashville, Tennessee, USA. CD8 memory samples consisted of magnetically selected CD45RO+ cells combined with CCR7-negative CD45RA+ effector memory (TemRA) cells. Blood was collected by leukapheresis, and PBMCs were isolated by Ficoll-Histopaque density gradient centrifugation and then cryopreserved in liquid nitrogen vapor phase. Purity and quantity of every magnetically sorted T cell population were checked by analytical flow cytometry. Genomic DNA was isolated from every sorted fraction and measured by UV absorbance on a Nanodrop 2000c. TCR CDR3 regions were amplified from genomic DNA by multiplex PCR using the deep immunoSEQ assay. Extracted genomic DNA from each cell subset was distributed evenly across all wells of several immunoSEQ 96-well plates, and each plate was treated as a replicate. For sorted subsets, 200 ng of genomic DNA, equivalent to 30,000 or so T cell genomes, went into each replicate PCR. Purified libraries were measured with a Qubit 3.0 fluorometer, size-checked on a Bioanalyzer 2100, and measured again with the KAPA Library Quantification kit. A separate single-read 150-cycle Illumina NextSeq 550 flow cell was used to sequence each immunoSEQ 96-well plate. In the source study's methods: Because the immunoSEQ output included only junctional sequences and no quality scores, the filtering could not be the same as the filtering used for full-length reads. To assign V/J genes and CDR3, sequences were annotated using PyIR, a Python wrapper for IgBLAST v1.9, with IMGT germline references. Reads with weak V/J assignments (E-value above 1e-6), missing CDR3, stop codons, out-of-frame junctions, or ambiguous translated residues were removed. V3J clonotypes were defined as sequences sharing the same inferred V gene, J gene, and CDR3 amino acid sequence. To compute the percentage overlap between repertoires, the number of shared unique clonotypes was divided by the size of the smaller repertoire. Three approaches were used to assess repertoire richness: RTK rarefaction, the Chao1 estimator, and Recon v2.1 estimates of unobserved clonotypes. OLGA was used to compute generation probabilities for all TCRbeta clonotypes that the gDNA method yielded from several donors. Imported from immuneACCESS, the table was reduced by TCRdb to in-frame sequences with V and J called. These copies leave out some clones; in studies compared against another copy, an unresolved V gene accounts for under half, and the cause of the remainder is not known. V and J calls and clone size are those listed in that table; D and trimming were worked out from the DNA. In this sample the table shows around 300,000 clones, roughly 91% of which occur a single time. Of the sample, about 17% is held by the ten largest clones.

This receptor was obtained from a man younger than 30 in good health. Sample: memory CD8+ T cells sorted from blood. Explained via the paper, the cell subset or site label denotes: CD45RO+ cells pooled with CCR7-negative TemRA cells.

The CDR3 reads as follows: CASSDVNTRNTEAFF. The DNA sequence is as follows: TGTGCCAGCAGTGACGTGAACACTAGGAACACTGAAGCTTTCTTT. This chain joins TRBV6-4 to TRBJ1-1; the D gene assignment is ambiguous. The CDR3 numbers 15 residues from cysteine through phenylalanine. Just the 45-base CDR3 DNA is kept, in frame starting at base 1. CDR1 and CDR2 were assigned from the germline V gene as MRHNA and SNTAGT. Trimming costs V 2 bases and J 1 base, and their ends lie 11 bases apart.